This T cell receptor beta chain appears in the sequencing data of a study of PD-1 blockade in classical Hodgkin lymphoma. Study-level results: By C4D1, CD4+ diversity increased significantly, especially in complete responders. The baseline diversity of complete responders showed similarity to that of newly diagnosed patients. Reports indicated that newly diagnosed patients had lower baseline TCR diversity than healthy donors did.

Notes on this clone: Antigen: not known.

Time point meaning: cycle 4 day 1 (C4D1), after six to seven weeks of nivolumab. Brentuximab vedotin exposure varied, and every patient relapsed after autologous stem cell transplantation. Thawed PBMCs yielded CD4+ T cells through magnetic negative selection. Complete response, partial response or progressive disease constituted the best response categories observed. Only in-frame clones appear in the TCRdb table, and some are missing; sequencing was by immunoSEQ multiplex PCR. Of tens of thousands of clones in the sample, more than 85% were seen once. This CDR3 contains 15 residues. The V end was cut by 7 bases, the J end by 5 bases, with 18 bases between. CDR1 MNHEY and CDR2 SMNVEV come from the germline V gene (reference sequence).

The receptor was derived from a human donor with classical Hodgkin lymphoma. The J gene is TRBJ2-1, the V gene TRBV27, with D possibly being TRBD2 (6 bases). The input for sequencing was CD4+ T cells from blood, taken before the fourth cycle of nivolumab. CDR3 coding DNA: TGTGCCAGCAACATCGGGAGACGCCCCCACAATGAGCAGTTCTTC. This encodes CASNIGRRPHNEQFF.